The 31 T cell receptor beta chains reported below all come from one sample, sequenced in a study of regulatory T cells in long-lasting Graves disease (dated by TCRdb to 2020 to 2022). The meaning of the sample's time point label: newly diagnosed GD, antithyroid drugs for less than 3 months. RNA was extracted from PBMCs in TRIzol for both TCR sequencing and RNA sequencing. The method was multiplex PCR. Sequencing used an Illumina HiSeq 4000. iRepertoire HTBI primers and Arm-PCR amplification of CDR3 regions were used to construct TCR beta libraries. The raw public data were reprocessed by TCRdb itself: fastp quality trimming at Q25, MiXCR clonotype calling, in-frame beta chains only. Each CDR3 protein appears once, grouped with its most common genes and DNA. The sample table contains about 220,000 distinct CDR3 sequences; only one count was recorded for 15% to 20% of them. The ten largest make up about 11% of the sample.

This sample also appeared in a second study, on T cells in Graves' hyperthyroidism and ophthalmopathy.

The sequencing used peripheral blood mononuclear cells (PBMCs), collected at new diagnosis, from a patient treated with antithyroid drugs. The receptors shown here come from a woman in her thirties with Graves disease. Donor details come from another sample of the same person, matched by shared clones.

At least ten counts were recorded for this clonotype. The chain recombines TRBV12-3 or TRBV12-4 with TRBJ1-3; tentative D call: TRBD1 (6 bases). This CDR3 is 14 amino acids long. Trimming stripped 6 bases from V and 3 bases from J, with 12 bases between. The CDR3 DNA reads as TGTGCCAGCAGAACACAGGGACATGGAAACACCATATATTTT. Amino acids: CASRTQGHGNTIYF.

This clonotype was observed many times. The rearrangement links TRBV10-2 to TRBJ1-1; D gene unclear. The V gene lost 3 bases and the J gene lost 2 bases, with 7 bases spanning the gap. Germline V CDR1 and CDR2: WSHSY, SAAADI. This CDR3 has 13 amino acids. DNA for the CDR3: TGCGCCAGCAGTGACGGCAAAAACACTGAAGCTTTCTTT. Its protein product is CASSDGKNTEAFF.

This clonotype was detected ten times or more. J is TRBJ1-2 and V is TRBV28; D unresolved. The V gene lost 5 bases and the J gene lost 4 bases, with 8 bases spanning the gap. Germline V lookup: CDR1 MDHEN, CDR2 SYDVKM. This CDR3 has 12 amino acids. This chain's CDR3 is CASSPRSYGYTF. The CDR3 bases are TGTGCCAGCAGTCCCCGATCCTATGGCTACACCTTC.

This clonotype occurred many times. The chain's CDR3 is CASNPDPASYNEQFF. CDR3 sequence (DNA): TGTGCCAGCAACCCGGACCCTGCGTCCTACAATGAGCAGTTCTTC. The rearrangement joins TRBV11-2 to TRBJ2-1; D unresolved. Germline assignment: CDR1 SGHAT and CDR2 FQNNGV. V shed 7 bases and J shed 1 base, with 14 bases lying between them. CDR3 length: 15 residues.

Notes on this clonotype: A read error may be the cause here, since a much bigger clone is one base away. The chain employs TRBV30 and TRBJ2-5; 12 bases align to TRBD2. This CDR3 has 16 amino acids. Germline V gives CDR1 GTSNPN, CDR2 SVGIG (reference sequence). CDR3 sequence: CAWSAPSGRAHNEQLF. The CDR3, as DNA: TGTGCCTGGAGCGCTCCTAGCGGGAGGGCCCACAATGAGCAGTTGTTC.

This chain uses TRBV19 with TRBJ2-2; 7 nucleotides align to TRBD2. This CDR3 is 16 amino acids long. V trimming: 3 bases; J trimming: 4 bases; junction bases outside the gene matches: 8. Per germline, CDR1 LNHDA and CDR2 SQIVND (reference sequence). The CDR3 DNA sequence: TGTGCCAGTAGTATGAGCACTAGCGTACCCACCGGGGAGCTGTTTTTT. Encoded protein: CASSMSTSVPTGELFF.

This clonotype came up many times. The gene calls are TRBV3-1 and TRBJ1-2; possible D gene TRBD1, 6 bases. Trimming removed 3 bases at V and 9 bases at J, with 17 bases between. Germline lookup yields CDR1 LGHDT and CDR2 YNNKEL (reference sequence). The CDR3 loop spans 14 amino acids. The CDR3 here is CASSQGGGITSYTF. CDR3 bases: TGTGCCAGCAGCCAGGGGGGCGGGATTACGAGCTACACCTTC.

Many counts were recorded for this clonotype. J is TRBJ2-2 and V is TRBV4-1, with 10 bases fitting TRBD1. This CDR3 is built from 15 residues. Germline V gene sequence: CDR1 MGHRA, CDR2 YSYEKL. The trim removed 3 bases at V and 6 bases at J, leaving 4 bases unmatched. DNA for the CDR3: TGCGCCAGCAGCCAGATGGACAGGGGGGCCGGGGAGCTGTTTTTT. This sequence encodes CASSQMDRGAGELFF.

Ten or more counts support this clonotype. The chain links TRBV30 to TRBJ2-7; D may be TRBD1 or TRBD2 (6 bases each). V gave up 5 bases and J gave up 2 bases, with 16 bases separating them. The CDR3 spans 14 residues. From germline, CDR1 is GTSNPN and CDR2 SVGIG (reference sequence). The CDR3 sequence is CAWGGRGNPYEQYF. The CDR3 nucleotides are TGTGCCTGGGGGGGGCGAGGGAACCCCTACGAGCAGTACTTC.

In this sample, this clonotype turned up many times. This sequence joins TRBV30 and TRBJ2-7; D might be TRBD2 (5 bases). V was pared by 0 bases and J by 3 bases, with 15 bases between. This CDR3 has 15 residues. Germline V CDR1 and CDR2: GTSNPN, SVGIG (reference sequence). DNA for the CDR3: TGTGCCTGGAGTGTACGTGGCGGGCCCTACTACGAGCAGTACTTC. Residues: CAWSVRGGPYYEQYF.

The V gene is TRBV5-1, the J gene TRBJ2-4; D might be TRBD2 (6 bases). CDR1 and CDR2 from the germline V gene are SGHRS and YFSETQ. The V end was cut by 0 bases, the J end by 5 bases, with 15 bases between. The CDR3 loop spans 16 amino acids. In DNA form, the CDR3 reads TGCGCCAGCAGCTTGGAGTCCTCGGGAGACCAAAACATTCAGTACTTC. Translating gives CASSLESSGDQNIQYF.

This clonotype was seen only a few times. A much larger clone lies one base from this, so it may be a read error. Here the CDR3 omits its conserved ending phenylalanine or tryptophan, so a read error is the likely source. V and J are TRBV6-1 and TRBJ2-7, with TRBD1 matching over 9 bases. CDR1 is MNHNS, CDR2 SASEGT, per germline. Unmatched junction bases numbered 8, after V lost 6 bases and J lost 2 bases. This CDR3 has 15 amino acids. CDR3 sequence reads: CASRRDRDNTYEQYL. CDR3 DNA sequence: TGTGCCAGCAGACGGGACAGGGATAACACCTACGAGCAGTACCTC.

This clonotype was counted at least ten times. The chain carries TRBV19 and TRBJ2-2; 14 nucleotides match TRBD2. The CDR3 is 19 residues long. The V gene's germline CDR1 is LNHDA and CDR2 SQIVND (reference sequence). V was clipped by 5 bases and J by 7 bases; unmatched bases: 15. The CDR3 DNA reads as TGTGCCAGTAGTGGAGGAGGGACTAGCGGGAGACCAATTAACGGGGAGCTGTTTTTT. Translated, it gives CASSGGGTSGRPINGELFF.

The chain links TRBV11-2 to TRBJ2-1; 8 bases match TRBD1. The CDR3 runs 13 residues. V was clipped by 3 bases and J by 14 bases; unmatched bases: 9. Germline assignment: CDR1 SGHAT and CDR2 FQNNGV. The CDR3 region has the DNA TGTGCCAGCAGCTTGGCGGAGGGGACAGGAGAGTTCTTC. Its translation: CASSLAEGTGEFF.

CDR3 amino acids: CASEGKTGYEQYF. CDR3 in DNA: TGTGCCAGCGAAGGAAAGACAGGCTACGAGCAGTACTTC. The rearrangement links TRBV28 to TRBJ2-7; D perhaps matches TRBD1 (6 bases). The CDR3 has 13 amino acids. The germline gives CDR1 MDHEN, CDR2 SYDVKM. V lost 8 bases to trimming and J lost 3 bases, with 14 bases between them.

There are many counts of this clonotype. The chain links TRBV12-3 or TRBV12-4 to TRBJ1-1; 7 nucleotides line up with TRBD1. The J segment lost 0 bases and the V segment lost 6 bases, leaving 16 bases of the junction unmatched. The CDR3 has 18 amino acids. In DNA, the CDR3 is TGTGCCAGCAGGACTGAAGAAAAACGGACAGGCCTGAACACTGAAGCTTTCTTT. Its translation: CASRTEEKRTGLNTEAFF.

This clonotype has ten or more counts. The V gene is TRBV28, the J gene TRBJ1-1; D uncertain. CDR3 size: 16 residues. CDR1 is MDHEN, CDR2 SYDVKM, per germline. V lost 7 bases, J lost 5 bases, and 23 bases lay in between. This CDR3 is CASIRLPGGVETEAFF. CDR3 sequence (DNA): TGTGCCAGCATAAGGCTCCCCGGCGGAGTAGAGACTGAAGCTTTCTTT.

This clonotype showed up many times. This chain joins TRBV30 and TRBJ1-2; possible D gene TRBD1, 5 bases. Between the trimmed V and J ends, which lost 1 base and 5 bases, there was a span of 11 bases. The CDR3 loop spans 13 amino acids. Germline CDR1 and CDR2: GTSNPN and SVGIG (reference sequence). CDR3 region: CAWSDTGVYGYTF. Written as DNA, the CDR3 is TGTGCCTGGAGTGATACAGGAGTTTATGGCTACACCTTC.

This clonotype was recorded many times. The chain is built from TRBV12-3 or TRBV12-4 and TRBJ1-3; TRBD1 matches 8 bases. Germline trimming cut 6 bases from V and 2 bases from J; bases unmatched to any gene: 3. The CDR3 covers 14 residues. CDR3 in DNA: TGTGCCAGCAGCCTGACAGGGGCTGGAAACACCATATATTTT. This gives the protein CASSLTGAGNTIYF.

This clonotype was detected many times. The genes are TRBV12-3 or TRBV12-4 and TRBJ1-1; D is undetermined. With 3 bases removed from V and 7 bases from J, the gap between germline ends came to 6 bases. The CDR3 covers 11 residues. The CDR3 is CASSFGIEAFF. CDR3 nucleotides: TGTGCCAGCAGTTTTGGGATTGAAGCTTTCTTT.

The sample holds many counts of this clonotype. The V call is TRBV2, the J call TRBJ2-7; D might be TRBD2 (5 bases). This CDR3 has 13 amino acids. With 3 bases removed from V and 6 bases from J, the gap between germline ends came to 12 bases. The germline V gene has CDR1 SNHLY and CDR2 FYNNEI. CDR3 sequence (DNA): TGTGCCAGCAGTGATATACGGGGTGTCGAGCAGTACTTC. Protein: CASSDIRGVEQYF.

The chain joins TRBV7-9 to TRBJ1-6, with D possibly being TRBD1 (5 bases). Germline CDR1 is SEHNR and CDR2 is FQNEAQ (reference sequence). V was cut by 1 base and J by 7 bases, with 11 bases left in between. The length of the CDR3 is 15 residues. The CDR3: CASSLGGAANSPLHF. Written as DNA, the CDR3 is TGTGCCAGCAGCTTAGGAGGGGCCGCGAATTCACCCCTCCACTTT.

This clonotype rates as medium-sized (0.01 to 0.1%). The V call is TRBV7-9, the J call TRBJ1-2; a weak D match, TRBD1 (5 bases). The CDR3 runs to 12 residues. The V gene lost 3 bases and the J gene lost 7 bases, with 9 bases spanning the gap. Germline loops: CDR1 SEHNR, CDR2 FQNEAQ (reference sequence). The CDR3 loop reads CASSLDGTGYTF. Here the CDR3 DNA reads TGTGCCAGCAGCTTGGACGGGACTGGCTACACCTTC.

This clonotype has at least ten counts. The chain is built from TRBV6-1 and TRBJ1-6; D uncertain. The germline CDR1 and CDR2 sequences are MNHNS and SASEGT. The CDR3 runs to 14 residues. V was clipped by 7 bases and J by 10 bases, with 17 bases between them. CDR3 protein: CASTKTFQSSPLHF. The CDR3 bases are TGTGCCAGCACCAAGACATTCCAAAGCTCACCCCTCCACTTT.

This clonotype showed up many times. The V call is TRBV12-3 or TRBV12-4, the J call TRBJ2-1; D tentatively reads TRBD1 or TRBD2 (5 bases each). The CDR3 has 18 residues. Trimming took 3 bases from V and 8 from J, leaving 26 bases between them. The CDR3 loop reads CASSFLPIPGSRSDEQFF. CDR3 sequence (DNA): TGTGCCAGCAGTTTCCTACCAATACCAGGGAGCCGCTCCGATGAGCAGTTCTTC.

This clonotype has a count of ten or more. As DNA, the CDR3 is TGTGCCAGCAGCCCTAGCGGGAGTGGCTACGAGCAGTACTTC. Translating it yields CASSPSGSGYEQYF. V is TRBV12-3 or TRBV12-4 and J is TRBJ2-7; 10 nucleotides match TRBD2. Unmatched junction bases numbered 5, after V lost 6 bases and J lost 3 bases. CDR3 length equals 14 residues.

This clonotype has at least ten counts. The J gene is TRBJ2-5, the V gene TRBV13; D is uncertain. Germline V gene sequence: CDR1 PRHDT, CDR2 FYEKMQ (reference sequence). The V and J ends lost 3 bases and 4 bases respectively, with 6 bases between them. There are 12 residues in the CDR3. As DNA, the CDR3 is TGTGCCAGCAGCTTTTCCTCAGAGACCCAGTACTTC. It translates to CASSFSSETQYF.

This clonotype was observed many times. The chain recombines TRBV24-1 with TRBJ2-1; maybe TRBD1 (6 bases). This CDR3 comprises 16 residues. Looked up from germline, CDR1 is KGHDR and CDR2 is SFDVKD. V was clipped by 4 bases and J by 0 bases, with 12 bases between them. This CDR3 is CATSDPKTGSYNEQFF. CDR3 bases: TGTGCCACCAGTGACCCGAAGACAGGCTCCTACAATGAGCAGTTCTTC.

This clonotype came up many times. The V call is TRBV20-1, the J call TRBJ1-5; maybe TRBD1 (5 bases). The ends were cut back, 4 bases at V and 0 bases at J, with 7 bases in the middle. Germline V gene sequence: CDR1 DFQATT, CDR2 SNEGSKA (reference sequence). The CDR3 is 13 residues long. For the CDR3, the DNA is TGCAGTGCTAAACAGGATAGCAATCAGCCCCAGCATTTT. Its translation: CSAKQDSNQPQHF.

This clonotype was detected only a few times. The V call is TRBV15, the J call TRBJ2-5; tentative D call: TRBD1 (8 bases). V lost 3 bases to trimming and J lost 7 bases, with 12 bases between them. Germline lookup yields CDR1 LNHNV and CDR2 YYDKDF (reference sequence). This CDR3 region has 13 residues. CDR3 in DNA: TGTGCCACCAGCAGGGACAGGGAGGGGACCCAGTACTTC. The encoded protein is CATSRDREGTQYF.

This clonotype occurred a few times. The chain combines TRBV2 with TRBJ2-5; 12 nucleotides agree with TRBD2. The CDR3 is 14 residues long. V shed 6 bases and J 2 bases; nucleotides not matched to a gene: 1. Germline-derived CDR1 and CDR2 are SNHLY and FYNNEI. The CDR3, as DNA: TGTGCCAGCAGGGGGACTAGCGGGCAAGAGACCCAGTACTTC. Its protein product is CASRGTSGQETQYF.